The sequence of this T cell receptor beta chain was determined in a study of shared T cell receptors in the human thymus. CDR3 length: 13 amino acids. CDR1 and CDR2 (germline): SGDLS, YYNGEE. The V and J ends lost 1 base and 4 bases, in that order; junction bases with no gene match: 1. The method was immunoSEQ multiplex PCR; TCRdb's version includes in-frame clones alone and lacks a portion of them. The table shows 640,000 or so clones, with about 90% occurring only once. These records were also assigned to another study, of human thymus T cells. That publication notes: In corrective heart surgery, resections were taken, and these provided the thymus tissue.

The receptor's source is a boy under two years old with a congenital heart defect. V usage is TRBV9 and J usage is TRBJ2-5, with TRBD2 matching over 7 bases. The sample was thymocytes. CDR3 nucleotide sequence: TGTGCCAGCAGCGTAACGGGGGGAGAGACCCAGTACTTC. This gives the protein CASSVTGGETQYF.